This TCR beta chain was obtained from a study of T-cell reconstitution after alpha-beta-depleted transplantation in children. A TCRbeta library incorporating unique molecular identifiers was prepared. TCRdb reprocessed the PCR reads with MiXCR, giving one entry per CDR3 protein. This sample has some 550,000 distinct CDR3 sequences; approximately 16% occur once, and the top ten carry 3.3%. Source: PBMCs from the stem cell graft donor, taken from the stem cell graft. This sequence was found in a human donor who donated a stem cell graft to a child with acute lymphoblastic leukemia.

In DNA, the CDR3 is TGCGCCAGCAGCTTGTGGGCAGGGGAAGAAGCTTTCTTT. Amino acid sequence: CASSLWAGEEAFF. The rearrangement uses TRBV5-1 and TRBJ1-1; possibly TRBD1 for D (6 bases). V lost 1 base and J 8 bases, leaving 12 bases between the germline ends. Germline V gene lookup returns CDR1 SGHRS and CDR2 YFSETQ. This CDR3 comprises 13 residues.